Listed here are 15 T cell receptor beta chains from one sample, sequenced in a study of blood T cell repertoires in COVID-19. The table came from immunoSEQ multiplex PCR; TCRdb's copy has only in-frame clones and leaves some out. The sample includes over 150,000 clones, 80% to 85% seen only once; the top ten take under 3%. Sequencing was carried out using peripheral blood. All receptors come from a woman aged 55-69 years with acute or convalescent COVID-19.

V and J are TRBV30 and TRBJ2-1, with TRBD2 matching 7 bases. From germline, CDR1 is GTSNPN and CDR2 SVGIG (reference sequence). The ends lost 1 base at V and 2 bases at J; junction bases unmatched: 5. The CDR3 is 15 amino acids. The CDR3 is CAWSDPSGAYNEQFF. CDR3 nucleotide sequence: TGTGCCTGGAGTGACCCGAGCGGGGCCTACAATGAGCAGTTCTTC.

The rearrangement links TRBV9 to TRBJ2-1; 10 nucleotides align to TRBD2. Germline assignment: CDR1 SGDLS and CDR2 YYNGEE. This CDR3 contains 16 residues. V dropped 2 bases and J dropped 3; count of bases not matched to a gene: 5. The CDR3 spells CASSVLSGGGYNEQFF. CDR3 DNA: TGTGCCAGCAGCGTCCTCAGCGGGGGGGGCTACAATGAGCAGTTCTTC.

CDR3 sequence reads: CASSPRGETEAFF. The CDR3 DNA sequence: TGTGCCAGCAGCCCCAGGGGAGAAACTGAAGCTTTCTTT. The rearrangement links TRBV7-9 to TRBJ1-1; D perhaps matches TRBD1 (6 bases). The CDR3 has 13 residues. The V gene lost 5 bases and the J gene lost 5 bases, with 12 bases spanning the gap. CDR1 is SEHNR and CDR2 is FQNEAQ in the germline V gene (reference sequence).

As regards this clone: At one end the junction does not follow the germline gene, possibly because of a read error. The chain carries TRBV2 and TRBJ1-2; TRBD1 might be the D (6 bases). CDR1 and CDR2 from the germline V gene are SNHLY and FYNNEI. This CDR3 is built from 15 residues. CDR3 bases: TGTGCCAGTTCTCAAAAGGGGGAGGGTAACTTTGGCTACACCTTC. Amino acids: CASSQKGEGNFGYTF.

The rearrangement uses TRBV11-2 and TRBJ2-7, with TRBD1 matching 8 bases. Germline lookup yields CDR1 SGHAT and CDR2 FQNNGV. With V trimmed by 5 bases and J by 3 bases, 6 bases remained unmatched. The CDR3 is 14 amino acids. CDR3 coding DNA: TGTGCCAGCAGCGAATACAGGGGGAGCTACGAGCAGTACTTC. Protein: CASSEYRGSYEQYF.

V usage is TRBV2 and J usage is TRBJ1-5; no definite D call. Germline V gene data show CDR1 as SNHLY and CDR2 as FYNNEI. Trimming took 7 bases from V and 4 from J, leaving 11 bases between them. This CDR3 contains 13 residues. The CDR3 loop is CASKKEFNQPQHF. The CDR3 DNA reads TGTGCCAGCAAAAAGGAGTTTAATCAGCCCCAGCATTTT.

This clone has a handful of counts. The chain carries TRBV25-1 and TRBJ1-2; perhaps TRBD1 as D (5 bases). V was clipped by 3 bases and J by 4 bases, with 15 bases between them. There are 15 residues in the CDR3. Germline-derived CDR1 and CDR2 are MGHDK and SYGVNS. The CDR3 region is CASSDPGRTLYGYTF. The CDR3 DNA reads TGTGCCAGCAGTGACCCCGGACGGACACTCTATGGCTACACCTTC.

The chain combines TRBV28 with TRBJ2-7; tentatively, D is TRBD1 (6 bases). The CDR3 sequence is 16 residues long. Germline CDR1 MDHEN, CDR2 SYDVKM. The V and J ends lost 7 bases and 5 bases respectively, with 24 bases between them. CDR3: CASTNGGRRGGDEQYF. In DNA, the CDR3 is TGTGCCAGCACTAATGGTGGACGCAGGGGTGGCGACGAGCAGTACTTC.

The chain couples TRBV30 to TRBJ2-7, with D possibly being TRBD1 (6 bases). The germline V gene encodes CDR1 GTSNPN and CDR2 SVGIG (reference sequence). The CDR3 has 13 residues. Trimming shortened V by 3 bases and J by 2 bases, and 11 bases separated the two germline ends. The CDR3 spells CAWRGPGAYEQYF. CDR3 coding DNA: TGTGCCTGGAGGGGACCAGGGGCCTACGAGCAGTACTTC.

This sequence joins TRBV6-5 and TRBJ2-7; tentative D call: TRBD1 (5 bases). V lost 8 bases and J lost 1, with 18 bases in between. This CDR3 is built from 15 residues. Germline V gene data show CDR1 as MNHEY and CDR2 as SVGAGI. CDR3 sequence: CASSSDLGVSYEQYF. For the CDR3, the DNA is TGTGCCAGCTCTTCAGATCTAGGGGTTTCCTACGAGCAGTACTTC.

The CDR3 coding sequence is TGTGCCAGCAGCTTGGGTTCGACAGATACGCAGTATTTT. Translating gives CASSLGSTDTQYF. This rearrangement joins TRBV5-5 to TRBJ2-3; D gene unclear. The germline CDR1 and CDR2 sequences are SGHKS and YYEKEE (reference sequence). The CDR3 covers 13 residues. V was pared by 0 bases and J by 3 bases, with 5 bases between.

V gene TRBV6-5 combines with J gene TRBJ2-5, with TRBD1 matching over 7 bases. Trimming took 8 bases from V and 1 from J; bases not matched to a gene: 10. CDR3 length: 15 amino acids. Germline CDR1 and CDR2: MNHEY and SVGAGI. Here the CDR3 DNA reads TGTGCCAGCGCAGTGGGAGACAGGGCCCAAGAGACCCAGTACTTC. This translates into CASAVGDRAQETQYF.

The chain has TRBV9 and TRBJ2-3, with 10 bases aligning to TRBD1. Unmatched junction bases numbered 6, after V lost 3 bases and J lost 2 bases. The CDR3 has 16 residues. The germline CDR1 and CDR2 sequences are SGDLS and YYNGEE. CDR3 sequence reads: CASSGHGTGVTDTQYF. CDR3 coding DNA: TGTGCCAGCAGCGGACACGGGACAGGGGTCACAGATACGCAGTATTTT.

This clone was observed once. The V and J genes are TRBV24-1 and TRBJ2-3; D remains unclear. The V gene lost 4 bases and the J gene lost 8 bases, with 12 bases spanning the gap. Per the germline V gene, CDR1 is KGHDR and CDR2 is SFDVKD. This CDR3 spans 13 amino acids. In DNA form, the CDR3 reads TGTGCCACCAGTGACCCTTCGATCGGTACGCAGTATTTT. Protein product: CATSDPSIGTQYF.

Comment on this clone: The junction shows a germline mismatch at one end, possibly a read error. This sequence joins TRBV7-7 and TRBJ1-1; 7 bases align to TRBD1. Germline loops: CDR1 SSHAT, CDR2 FNYEAQ (reference sequence). The CDR3 is made up of 15 amino acids. The CDR3 here is CASSLVEGAGTEAFF. In nucleotides, the CDR3 is TGTGCTAGCAGCTTGGTGGAGGGGGCGGGCACTGAAGCTTTCTTT.